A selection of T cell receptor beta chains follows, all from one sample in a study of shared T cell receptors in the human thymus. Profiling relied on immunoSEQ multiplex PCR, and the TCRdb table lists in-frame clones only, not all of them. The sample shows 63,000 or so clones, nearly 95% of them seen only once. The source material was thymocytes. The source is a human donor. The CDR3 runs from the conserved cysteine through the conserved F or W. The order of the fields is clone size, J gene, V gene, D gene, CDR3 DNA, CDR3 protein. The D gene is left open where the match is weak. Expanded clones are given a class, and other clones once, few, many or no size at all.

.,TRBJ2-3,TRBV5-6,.,TGTGCCAGCAGCTTTTCCCTCCTGTCAGACTTCACAGATACGCAGTATTTT,CASSFSLLSDFTDTQYF
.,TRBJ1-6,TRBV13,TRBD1,TGTGCCAGCAGGACAGGGTCCCATAATTCACCCCTCCACTTT,CASRTGSHNSPLHF
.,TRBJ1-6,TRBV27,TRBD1,TGTGCCAGCAGAAAACAGGGGGCGCATAATTCACCCCTCCACTTT,CASRKQGAHNSPLHF
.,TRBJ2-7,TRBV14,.,TGTGCCAGCAGCCAACAGGGAAGTACCTACGAGCAGTACTTC,CASSQQGSTYEQYF
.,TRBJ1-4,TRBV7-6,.,TGTGCCAGCAGCTCGGGACACTCAACTAATGAAAAACTGTTTTTT,CASSSGHSTNEKLFF
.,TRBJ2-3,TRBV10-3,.,TGTGCCATCAGTGAAGAAGTAGCGAGGAGCACAGATACGCAGTATTTT,CAISEEVARSTDTQYF
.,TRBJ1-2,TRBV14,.,TGTGCCAGCAGCCACCTATGGGTCCGGGGGCGGGACTATGGCTACACCTTC,CASSHLWVRGRDYGYTF
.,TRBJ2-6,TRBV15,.,TGTGCCTCCTTCGGGGCCCTTAGAGGTCGATACTCTGGGGCCAACGTCCTGACTTTC,CASFGALRGRYSGANVLTF
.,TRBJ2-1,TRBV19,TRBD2,TGTGCCAGTAATCCCGGGACTAGCGGGGGCCCCGGGGACAATGAGCAGTTCTTC,CASNPGTSGGPGDNEQFF
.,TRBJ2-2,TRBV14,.,TGTGCCAGCAGCAAGGGACACTTCGCGAACACCGGGGAGCTGTTTTTT,CASSKGHFANTGELFF
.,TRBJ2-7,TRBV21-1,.,TGTGCCAGCAGCTCACGCCGGGACACCCCCTACGAGCAGTACTTC,CASSSRRDTPYEQYF
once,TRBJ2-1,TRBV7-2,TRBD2,TGTGCCAGCAGCACCCAGCGGGGGAGCCAATTAGTCACCAATGAGCAGTTCTTC,CASSTQRGSQLVTNEQFF
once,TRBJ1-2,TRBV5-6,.,TGTGCCAGCAGCTTGAAGAGGACACCCCCCAACTATGGCTACACCTTC,CASSLKRTPPNYGYTF
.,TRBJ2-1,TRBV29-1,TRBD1,TGCAGCGCCACCGGGACAGGGGGCACCGCAGGGGATTACAATGAGCAGTTCTTC,CSATGTGGTAGDYNEQFF
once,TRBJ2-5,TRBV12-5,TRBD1,TGTGCTAGTGGTTTGGGGGGACAGGCCGTTATCCAAGAGACCCAGTACTTC,CASGLGGQAVIQETQYF
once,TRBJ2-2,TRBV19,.,TGTGCCAGTAGTATAGATTGGGTCGGTCGGCAGTGGGATACCGGGGAGCTGTTTTTT,CASSIDWVGRQWDTGELFF
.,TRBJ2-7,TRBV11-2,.,TGTGCCAGCAGCTCCTTTTTAGGGACCTCTCAAAGGTACGAGCAGTACTTC,CASSSFLGTSQRYEQYF
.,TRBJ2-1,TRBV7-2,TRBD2,TGTGCCAGCAGCTTAGGGGCTAGCGGGGGTGCAAATGGTGAGCAGTTCTTC,CASSLGASGGANGEQFF
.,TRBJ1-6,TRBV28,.,TGTGCCAGCAACCGACGGGGTACCGACTCCTATAATTCACCCCTCCACTTT,CASNRRGTDSYNSPLHF
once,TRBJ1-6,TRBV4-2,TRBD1,TGTGCCAGCAGCCAAGATGGACAGGGTGTGGGGTCACCCCTCCACTTT,CASSQDGQGVGSPLHF
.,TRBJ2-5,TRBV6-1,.,TGTGCCAGCAGTGAAAAGAGGCGGGAACTACCTTTCGAGACCCAGTACTTC,CASSEKRRELPFETQYF
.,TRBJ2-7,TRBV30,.,TGTGCCCGTCGAGGCATTTACGAGCAGTACTTC,CARRGIYEQYF
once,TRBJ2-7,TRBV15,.,TGTGCCACCAGCAGAGATCGGGGAACGGGGCCCTACGAGCAGTACTTC,CATSRDRGTGPYEQYF
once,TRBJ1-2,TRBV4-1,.,TGCGCCAGCAGCCAAGATCGGAACGGAAGGGGATTTTCGCATGGCTACACCTTC,CASSQDRNGRGFSHGYTF
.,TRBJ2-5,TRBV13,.,TGTGCCAGCAGCTTAGGGTGCTACCAAGAGACCCAGTACTTC,CASSLGCYQETQYF
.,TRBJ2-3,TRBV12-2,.,TGTGCAAGTCGCTGCACAGATACGCAGTATTTT,CASRCTDTQYF
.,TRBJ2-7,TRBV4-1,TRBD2,TGCGCCAGCAGCCCGGGACTAGTCTACGAGCAGTACTTC,CASSPGLVYEQYF
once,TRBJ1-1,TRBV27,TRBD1,TGTGCCAGCAGCCGAGACAGGGGCCGACGGAACACTGAAGCTTTCTTT,CASSRDRGRRNTEAFF
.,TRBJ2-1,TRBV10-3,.,TGTGCCATCAGCCCCTACGCAGACAATGAGCAGTTCTTC,CAISPYADNEQFF
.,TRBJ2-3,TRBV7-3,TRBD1,TGTGCCAGCAGCTTAACCCCCGGGACAGTCTACACAGATACGCAGTATTTT,CASSLTPGTVYTDTQYF
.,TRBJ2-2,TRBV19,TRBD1,TGTGCCAGTAGCAAGGACAGGGGGCTAAGGAACACCGGGGAGCTGTTTTTT,CASSKDRGLRNTGELFF
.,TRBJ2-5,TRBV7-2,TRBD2,TGTGCCAGCAGCTTACTAGCGGAAAACCAAGAGACCCAGTACTTC,CASSLLAENQETQYF
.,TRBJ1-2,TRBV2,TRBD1,TGTGCCAGCGTGGACAGGATCAATTATGGCTACACCTTC,CASVDRINYGYTF
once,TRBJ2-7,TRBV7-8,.,TGTGCCAGCAGCCGCATTGCAGGGGCCTACGAGCAGTACTTC,CASSRIAGAYEQYF
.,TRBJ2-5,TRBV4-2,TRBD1,TGTGCCAGCAGCCCCTCCTTCCCCCAGGGGGCGCGTAATCAAGAGACCCAGTACTTC,CASSPSFPQGARNQETQYF
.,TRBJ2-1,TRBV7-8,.,TGTGCCAGCAGCTTAGGAGGGCCACCCTACAATGAGCAGTTCTTC,CASSLGGPPYNEQFF
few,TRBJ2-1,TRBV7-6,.,TGTGCCAGCAGCCCCAGACAGGAGAAGAAGTTCTTC,CASSPRQEKKFF
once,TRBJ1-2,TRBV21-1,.,TGTGCCAGCAGCAAAAGAAGGCAGGGAAAGGGCTACACCTTC,CASSKRRQGKGYTF
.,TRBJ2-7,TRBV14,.,TGTGCCAGCAGCCAAGGGTCGGGTGGTGCCCGCGAGCAGTACTTC,CASSQGSGGAREQYF
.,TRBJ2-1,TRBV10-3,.,TGTGCCACCTTACGGGACGAGTGGAATGAGCAGTTCTTC,CATLRDEWNEQFF
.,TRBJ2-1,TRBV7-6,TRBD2,TGTGCCAGCAGCTTCCCGCCGACTAGCGGGGGGGACAATGAGCAGTTCTTC,CASSFPPTSGGDNEQFF